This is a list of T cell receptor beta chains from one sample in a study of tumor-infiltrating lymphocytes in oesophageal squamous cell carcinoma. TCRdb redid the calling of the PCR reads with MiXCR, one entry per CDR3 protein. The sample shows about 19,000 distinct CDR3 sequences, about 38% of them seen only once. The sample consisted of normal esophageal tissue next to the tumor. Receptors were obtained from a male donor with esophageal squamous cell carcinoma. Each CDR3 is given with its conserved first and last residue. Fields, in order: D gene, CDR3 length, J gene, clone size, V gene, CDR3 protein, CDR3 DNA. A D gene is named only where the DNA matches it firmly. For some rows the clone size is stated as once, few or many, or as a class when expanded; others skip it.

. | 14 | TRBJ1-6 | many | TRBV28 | CASSLVGANSPLHF | TGTGCCAGCAGTTTGGTAGGGGCTAATTCACCCCTCCACTTT
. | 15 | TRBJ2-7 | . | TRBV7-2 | CASSLAWGEAYEQYF | TGTGCCAGCAGCTTAGCGTGGGGCGAGGCCTACGAGCAGTACTTC
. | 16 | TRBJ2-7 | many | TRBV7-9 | CASSLVGEGISDEQYF | TGTGCCAGCAGCTTAGTGGGTGAGGGCATCTCTGACGAGCAGTACTTC
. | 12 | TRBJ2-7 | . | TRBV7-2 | CASSSGAYEQYF | TGTGCCAGCAGTTCCGGAGCCTACGAGCAGTACTTC
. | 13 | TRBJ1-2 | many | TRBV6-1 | CASWWKVGYGYTF | TGTGCCAGCTGGTGGAAAGTGGGCTATGGCTACACCTTC
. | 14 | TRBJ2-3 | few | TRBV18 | CASSPRLGTDTQYF | TGTGCCAGCTCGCCCAGATTAGGCACAGATACGCAGTATTTT
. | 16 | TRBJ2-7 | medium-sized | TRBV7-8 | CASSLGQGLLSYEQYF | TGTGCCAGCAGCTTAGGTCAAGGTCTACTCTCCTACGAGCAGTACTTC
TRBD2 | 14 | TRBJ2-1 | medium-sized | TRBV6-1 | CASSGTSGRVEQFF | TGTGCCAGCAGTGGGACTAGCGGGAGGGTTGAGCAGTTCTTC
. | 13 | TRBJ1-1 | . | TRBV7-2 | CASSAGLRAEAYF | TGTGCCAGCAGCGCAGGGTTAAGAGCGGAAGCTTACTTT
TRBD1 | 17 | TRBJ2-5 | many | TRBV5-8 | CASSAGPGTGGQETQYF | TGTGCCAGCAGCGCCGGCCCTGGGACAGGTGGCCAAGAGACCCAGTACTTC
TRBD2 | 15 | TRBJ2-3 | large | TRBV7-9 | CASSYRTSGRDTQYF | TGTGCCAGCAGCTACCGGACTAGCGGGAGGGATACGCAGTATTTT
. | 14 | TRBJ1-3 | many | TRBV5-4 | CASSLRGSGNTIYF | TGTGCCAGCAGCTTGAGGGGCTCTGGAAACACCATATATTTT
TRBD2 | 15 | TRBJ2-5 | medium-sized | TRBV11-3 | CASSLEGREQETQYF | TGTGCCAGCAGCTTGGAGGGGAGGGAACAAGAGACCCAGTACTTC
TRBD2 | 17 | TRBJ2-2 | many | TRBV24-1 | CATSETGLADNTGELFF | TGTGCCACCAGTGAAACGGGACTAGCGGATAACACCGGGGAGCTGTTTTTT